This TCR beta chain was profiled in a study of blood T cell repertoires in COVID-19. At the level of the study: From the United States, Italy and Spain came samples of acute and convalescent COVID-19. T cells, B-cell-depleted T cells, or PBMCs supplied cDNA or gDNA.

Seattle patients were enrolled during active infection and followed longitudinally. Original processing methods: Nucleated cell counts were estimated from reference gene primer amplification. Sequencing used immunoSEQ multiplex PCR; TCRdb keeps in-frame clones, though not all of them. That table furnishes V, J and clone size, whereas the DNA furnished D and trimming. The sample includes 200,000 to 250,000 clones, about 83% of them seen just once. CDR3 length equals 14 residues. Germline values: CDR1 MNHEY, CDR2 SMNVEV (reference sequence). The ends were cut back, 2 bases at V and 8 bases at J, with 15 bases in the middle.

The chain combines TRBV27 with TRBJ1-2, with a tentative D call TRBD1 (6 bases). The clonotype was recovered from a woman in her 30s with COVID-19, enrolled during active disease. The sequenced material came from peripheral blood. The DNA for the CDR3 is TGTGCCAGCAGTTTACTGGGAGGGGGTGAGGGCTACACCTTC. This translates into CASSLLGGGEGYTF.